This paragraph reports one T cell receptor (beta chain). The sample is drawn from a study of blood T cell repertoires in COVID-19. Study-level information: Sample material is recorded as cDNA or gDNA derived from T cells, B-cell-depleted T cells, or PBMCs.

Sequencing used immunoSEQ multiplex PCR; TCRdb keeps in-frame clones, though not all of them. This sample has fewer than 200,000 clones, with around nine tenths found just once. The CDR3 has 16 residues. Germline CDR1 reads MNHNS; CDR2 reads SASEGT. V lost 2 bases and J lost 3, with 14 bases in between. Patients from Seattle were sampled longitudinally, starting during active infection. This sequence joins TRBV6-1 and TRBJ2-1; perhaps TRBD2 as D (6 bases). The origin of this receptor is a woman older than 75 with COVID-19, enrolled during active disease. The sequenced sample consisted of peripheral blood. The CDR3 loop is CASSELASELYNEQFF. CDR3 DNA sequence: TGTGCCAGCAGTGAATTGGCTAGCGAACTCTACAATGAGCAGTTCTTC.